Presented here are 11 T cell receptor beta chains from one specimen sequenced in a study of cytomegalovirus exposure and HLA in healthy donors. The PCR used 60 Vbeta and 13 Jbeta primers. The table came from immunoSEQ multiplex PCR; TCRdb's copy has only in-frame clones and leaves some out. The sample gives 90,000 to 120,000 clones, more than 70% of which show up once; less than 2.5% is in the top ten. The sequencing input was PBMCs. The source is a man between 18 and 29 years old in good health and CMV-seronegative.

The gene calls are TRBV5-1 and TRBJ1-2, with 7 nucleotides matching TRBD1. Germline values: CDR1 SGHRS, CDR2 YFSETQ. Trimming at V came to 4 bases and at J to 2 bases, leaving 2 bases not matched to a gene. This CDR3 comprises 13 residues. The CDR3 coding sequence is TGCGCCAGCAGCCCGACAGGGAACTATGGCTACACCTTC. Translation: CASSPTGNYGYTF.

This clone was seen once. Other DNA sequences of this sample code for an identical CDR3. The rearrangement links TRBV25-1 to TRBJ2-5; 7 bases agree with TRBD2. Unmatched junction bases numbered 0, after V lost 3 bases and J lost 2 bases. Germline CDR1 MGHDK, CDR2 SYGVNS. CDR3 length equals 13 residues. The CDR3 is CASSDGGQETQYF. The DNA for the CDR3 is TGTGCCAGCAGTGACGGGGGGCAAGAGACCCAGTACTTC.

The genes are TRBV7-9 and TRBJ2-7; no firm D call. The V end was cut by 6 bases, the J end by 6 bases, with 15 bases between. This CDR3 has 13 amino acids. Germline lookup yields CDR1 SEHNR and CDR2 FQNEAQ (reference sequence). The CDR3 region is CASSSVLIREQYF. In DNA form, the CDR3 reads TGTGCCAGCAGTTCAGTCTTGATTCGCGAGCAGTACTTC.

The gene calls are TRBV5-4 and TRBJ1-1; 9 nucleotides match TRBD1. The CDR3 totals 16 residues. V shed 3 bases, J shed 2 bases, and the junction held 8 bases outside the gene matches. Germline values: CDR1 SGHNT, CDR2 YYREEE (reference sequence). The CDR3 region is CASSYGQGRENTEAFF. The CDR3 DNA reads TGTGCCAGCAGCTACGGACAGGGGCGGGAAAACACTGAAGCTTTCTTT.

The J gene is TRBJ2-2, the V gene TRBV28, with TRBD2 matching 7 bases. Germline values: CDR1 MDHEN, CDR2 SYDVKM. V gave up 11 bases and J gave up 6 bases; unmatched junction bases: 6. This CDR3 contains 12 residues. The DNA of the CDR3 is TGTGCCGGGGGGGTGAGGGCCGGGGAGCTGTTTTTT. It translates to CAGGVRAGELFF.

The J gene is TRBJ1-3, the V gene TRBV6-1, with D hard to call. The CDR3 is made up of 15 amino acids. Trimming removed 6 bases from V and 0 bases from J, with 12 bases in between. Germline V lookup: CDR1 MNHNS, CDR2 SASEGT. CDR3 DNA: TGTGCCAGCAGCGTGGACGGGAACTCTGGAAACACCATATATTTT. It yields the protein CASSVDGNSGNTIYF.

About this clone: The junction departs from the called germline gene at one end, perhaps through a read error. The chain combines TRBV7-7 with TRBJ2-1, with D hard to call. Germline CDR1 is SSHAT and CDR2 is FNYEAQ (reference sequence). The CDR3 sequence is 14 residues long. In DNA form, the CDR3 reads TGTGCTAGCAGCCCCTCTGGTGCCCTGCTGCCTAAGTTCTTC. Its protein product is CASSPSGALLPKFF.

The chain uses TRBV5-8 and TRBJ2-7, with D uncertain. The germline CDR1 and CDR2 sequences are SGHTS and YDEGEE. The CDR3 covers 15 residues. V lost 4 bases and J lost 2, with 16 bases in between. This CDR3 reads CASSPKAGRTYEQYF. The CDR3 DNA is TGTGCCAGCAGCCCTAAGGCAGGTAGGACCTACGAGCAGTACTTC.

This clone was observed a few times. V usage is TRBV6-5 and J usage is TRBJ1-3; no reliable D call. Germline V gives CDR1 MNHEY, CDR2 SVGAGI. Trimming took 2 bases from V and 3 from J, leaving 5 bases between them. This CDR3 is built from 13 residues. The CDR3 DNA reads TGTGCCAGCAGTTACGTGCGTGGAAACACCATATATTTT. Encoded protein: CASSYVRGNTIYF.

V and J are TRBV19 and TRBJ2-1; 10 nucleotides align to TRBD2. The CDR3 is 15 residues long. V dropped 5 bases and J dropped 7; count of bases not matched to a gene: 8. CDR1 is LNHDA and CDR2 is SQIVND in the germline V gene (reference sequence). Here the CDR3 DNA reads TGTGCCAGTAGTGTGGCTAGCGGGGGTGCTAATGAGCAGTTCTTC. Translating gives CASSVASGGANEQFF.

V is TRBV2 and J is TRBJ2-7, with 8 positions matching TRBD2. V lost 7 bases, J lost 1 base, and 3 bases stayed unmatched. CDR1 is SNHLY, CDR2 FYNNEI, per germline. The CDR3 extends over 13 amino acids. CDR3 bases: TGTGCCAGCATTCGGGGGGGGTCCTACGAGCAGTACTTC. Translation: CASIRGGSYEQYF. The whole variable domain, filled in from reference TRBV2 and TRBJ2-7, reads EPEVTQTPSHQVTQMGQEVILRCVPISNHLYFYWYRQILGQKVEFLVSFYNNEISEKSEIFDDQFSVERPDGSNFTLKIRSTKLEDSAMYFCASIRGGSYEQYFGPGTRLTVT.